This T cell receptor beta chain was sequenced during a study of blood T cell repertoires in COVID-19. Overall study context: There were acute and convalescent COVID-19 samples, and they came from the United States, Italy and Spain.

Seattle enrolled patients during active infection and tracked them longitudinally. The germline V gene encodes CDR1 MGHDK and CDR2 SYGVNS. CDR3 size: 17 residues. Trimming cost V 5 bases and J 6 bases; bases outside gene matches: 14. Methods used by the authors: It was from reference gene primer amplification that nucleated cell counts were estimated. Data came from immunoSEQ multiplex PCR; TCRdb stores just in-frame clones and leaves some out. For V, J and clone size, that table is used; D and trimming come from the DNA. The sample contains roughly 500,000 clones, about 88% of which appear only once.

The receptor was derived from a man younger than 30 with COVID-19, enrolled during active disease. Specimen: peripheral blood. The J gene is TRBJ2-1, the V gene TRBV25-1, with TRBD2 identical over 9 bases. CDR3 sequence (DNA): TGTGCCAGCAGTTACCCATCGAGCGGGAGGTTGGGCAATGAGCAGTTCTTC. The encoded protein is CASSYPSSGRLGNEQFF. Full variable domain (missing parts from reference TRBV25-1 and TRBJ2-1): EADIYQTPRYLVIGTGKKITLECSQTMGHDKMYWYQQDPGMELHLIHYSYGVNSTEKGDLSSESTVSRIRTEHFPLTLESARPSHTSQYLCASSYPSSGRLGNEQFFGPGTRLTVL.